This T cell receptor (beta chain) was observed in a study of T-cell memory formation after mild COVID-19. The CDR3 extends over 14 amino acids. The germline V and J ends were trimmed by 5 bases and 4 bases, with 12 bases remaining between them. Looked up from germline, CDR1 is PRHDT and CDR2 is FYEKMQ (reference sequence). TCRdb ran MiXCR on the 5' RACE reads and lists one entry per CDR3 protein. The sample lists about 140,000 distinct CDR3 sequences; more than 12% were seen once. This chain connects TRBV13 to TRBJ1-5; TRBD1 is a possible D gene (5 bases). Sequenced material: PBMCs or a T cell subset sorted from them (not recorded which). The receptor comes from an adult woman who had mild COVID-19 (a few samples of this study predate the infection). Cell type and time point are not known. CDR3 bases: TGTGCCAGCAGCCGTTGGGGGTGGAATCAGCCCCAGCATTTT. Amino acid sequence: CASSRWGWNQPQHF.